This note documents a single T cell receptor (beta chain) sequence. Other nucleotide sequences in the sample specify the same CDR3. These data originate in a study of shared clonotypes between healthy human individuals. Authors' methods: Junction-only sequences produced by ImmunoSEQ had no quality scores, so filtering differed. Libraries were prepared by immunoSEQ multiplex PCR; TCRdb keeps only in-frame clonotypes and omits some of them. D and trimming were read from the DNA, whereas the V and J calls and clone size are those reported in that table. This sample carries more than 1 million clones, 75% to 80% of them seen once, and the ten largest clones take around 0.47%. Splitting of CD4+ cells produced CD45RA+ naive and CD45RA-negative memory subsets. Source material: memory CD4+ T cells from PBMCs. The subset is: CD45RA-negative fraction. The origin of this receptor is a man younger than 35 in good health. Some clones in this sample may be carry-over from other donors' samples.

The CDR3 loop is CASSVTHTGELFF. Written as DNA, the CDR3 is TGTGCCAGCAGCGTAACTCACACCGGGGAGCTGTTTTTT. V is TRBV9 and J is TRBJ2-2; D not certain. Germline V CDR1 and CDR2: SGDLS, YYNGEE. The V and J ends lost 1 base and 3 bases respectively, with 4 bases between them. This CDR3 is 13 amino acids long. The whole variable domain, filled in from reference TRBV9 and TRBJ2-2, reads DSGVTQTPKHLITATGQRVTLRCSPRSGDLSVYWYQQSLDQGLQFLIQYYNGEERAKGNILERFSAQQFPDLHSELNLSSLELGDSALYFCASSVTHTGELFFGEGSRLTVL.